The T cell receptor beta chain described here comes from a study of shared clonotypes between healthy human individuals. Generated by immunoSEQ multiplex PCR, the TCRdb table keeps only in-frame clones and is missing some. The sample records 650,000 to 800,000 clones, about 92% being singletons. The germline V gene encodes CDR1 SGHTS and CDR2 YDEGEE. V dropped 2 bases and J dropped 4 bases, with 12 bases sitting between them. CDR3 size: 15 residues. The naive CD8 fraction comprised CD45RO-negative cells positively selected for CCR7 and excluded terminally differentiated effector memory CD45RA+ cells.

Sequencing used naive CD8+ T cells sorted from blood. This TCR derives from a man aged 25 to 40 in good health. The rearrangement uses TRBV5-8 and TRBJ1-4; no clear D gene. In nucleotides, the CDR3 is TGTGCCAGCAGCTTTTACGCACAGCTTAATGAAAAACTGTTTTTT. It yields the protein CASSFYAQLNEKLFF.